Below are 24 T cell receptor beta chains sequenced from a single sample in a study of PD-1 blockade in classical Hodgkin lymphoma. Brentuximab vedotin exposure varied, and every patient relapsed after autologous stem cell transplantation. Profiled with immunoSEQ multiplex PCR; TCRdb holds only in-frame clones, not every one. This sample carries more than 11,000 clones, roughly 80% of them seen once, and the ten largest clones take roughly a quarter. Sequenced material: peripheral blood mononuclear cells (PBMCs), taken at baseline. These receptors all come from a human donor with classical Hodgkin lymphoma.

This clone has a single count. This chain links TRBV5-4 with TRBJ2-3; D might be TRBD2 (7 bases). CDR1 and CDR2 from the germline V gene are SGHNT and YYREEE (reference sequence). The CDR3 is 16 residues long. The V end was cut by 4 bases, the J end by 1 base, with 16 bases between. The CDR3 bases are TGTGCCAGCAGCACGACGGGGCGGGGGCGCACAGATACGCAGTATTTT. Protein sequence: CASSTTGRGRTDTQYF. The variable domain in full, with the rest retrieved from reference TRBV5-4 and TRBJ2-3, is ETGVTQSPTHLIKTRGQQVTLRCSSQSGHNTVSWYQQALGQGPQFIFQYYREEENGRGNFPPRFSGLQFPNYSSELNVNALELDDSALYLCASSTTGRGRTDTQYFGPGTRLTVL.

This clone was picked up one time. The chain is built from TRBV19 and TRBJ1-5, with D possibly matching TRBD1 (5 bases). The CDR3 extends over 14 amino acids. Trimming took 7 bases from V and 0 from J, leaving 10 bases between them. Germline V lookup: CDR1 LNHDA, CDR2 SQIVND (reference sequence). CDR3 DNA sequence: TGTGCCAGTACGGGACGGTTTAGCAATCAGCCCCAGCATTTT. Translating gives CASTGRFSNQPQHF. Drawing the rest from reference TRBV19 and TRBJ1-5, the complete variable domain is DGGITQSPKYLFRKEGQNVTLSCEQNLNHDAMYWYRQDPGQGLRLIYYSQIVNDFQKGDIAEGYSVSREKKESFPLTVTSAQKNPTAFYLCASTGRFSNQPQHFGDGTRLSIL.

The gene calls are TRBV19 and TRBJ2-7, with 7 positions matching TRBD1. The germline V gene encodes CDR1 LNHDA and CDR2 SQIVND (reference sequence). V shed 9 bases and J 6 bases; nucleotides not matched to a gene: 14. This CDR3 region has 14 residues. DNA for the CDR3: TGTGCCAGCCGGATTTCTACCGCAGGGGGCGAGCAGTACTTC. The encoded protein is CASRISTAGGEQYF. Based on the CDR3 plus reference TRBV19 and TRBJ2-7, the full variable domain is DGGITQSPKYLFRKEGQNVTLSCEQNLNHDAMYWYRQDPGQGLRLIYYSQIVNDFQKGDIAEGYSVSREKKESFPLTVTSAQKNPTAFYLCASRISTAGGEQYFGPGTRLTVT.

V and J are TRBV29-1 and TRBJ1-1; possible D gene TRBD1, 5 bases. Germline lookup yields CDR1 SQVTM and CDR2 ANQGSEA. V lost 7 bases to trimming and J lost 3 bases, with 15 bases between them. The CDR3 extends over 13 amino acids. CDR3 sequence reads: CSAQGIEDTEAFF. DNA for the CDR3: TGCAGCGCCCAGGGTATAGAAGACACTGAAGCTTTCTTT.

This chain connects TRBV10-3 to TRBJ2-3; D gene ambiguous. The CDR3 is 13 residues long. The V gene's germline CDR1 is ENHRY and CDR2 SYGVKD. V was trimmed by 2 bases and J by 0 bases, leaving 3 bases between them. The CDR3 region has the DNA TGTGCCATCAGTGAGGGGAGCACAGATACGCAGTATTTT. It codes for CAISEGSTDTQYF.

The chain employs TRBV6-1 and TRBJ2-5; no clear D gene. CDR3 length: 14 residues. Trimming cost V 6 bases and J 2 bases, with 13 bases left between them. CDR1 and CDR2 from the germline V gene are MNHNS and SASEGT. The CDR3 nucleotides are TGTGCCAGCAGCCGCAAGGGCCCGCAAGAGACCCAGTACTTC. This encodes CASSRKGPQETQYF.

This clone was counted a few times. This chain joins TRBV10-2 and TRBJ2-5; maybe TRBD1 (5 bases). Germline loops: CDR1 WSHSY, CDR2 SAAADI. The V end lost 4 bases, the J end lost 7 bases, and 13 bases lay between the germline ends. The CDR3 extends over 13 amino acids. CDR3 sequence: CASSAGQGVTQYF. CDR3 sequence (DNA): TGCGCCAGCAGTGCTGGCCAGGGCGTGACCCAGTACTTC.

The V gene is TRBV7-2, the J gene TRBJ2-3, with 10 bases identical to TRBD2. From germline, CDR1 is SGHTA and CDR2 FQGNSA. Germline trimming cut 1 base from V and 4 bases from J; bases unmatched to any gene: 5. The CDR3 runs to 16 residues. For the CDR3, the DNA is TGTGCCAGCAGCTTAGTGGGGACTAGCGTGGCAGATACGCAGTATTTT. Its protein product is CASSLVGTSVADTQYF.

This clone has only a few counts. The chain couples TRBV2 to TRBJ1-6; D might be TRBD1 (6 bases). Trimming took 6 bases from V and 7 from J, leaving 13 bases between them. CDR1 is SNHLY, CDR2 FYNNEI, per germline. The CDR3 is 14 amino acids. The CDR3: CASSTGRVNSPLHF. The DNA of the CDR3 is TGTGCCAGCAGCACAGGGCGCGTAAATTCACCCCTCCACTTT.

The chain employs TRBV4-2 and TRBJ1-2; D remains ambiguous. CDR3 length equals 19 residues. CDR1 and CDR2 from the germline V gene are LGHNA and YNFKEQ. The V end lost 0 bases, the J end lost 0 bases, and 20 bases lay between the germline ends. Here the CDR3 reads CASSQEGITVAPSNYGYTF. For the CDR3, the DNA is TGTGCCAGCAGCCAAGAGGGAATCACAGTGGCTCCTTCTAACTATGGCTACACCTTC.

The chain uses TRBV2 and TRBJ2-7; no clear D. The CDR3 has 12 residues. The germline CDR1 and CDR2 sequences are SNHLY and FYNNEI. V was shortened by 6 bases and J by 4 bases, with 10 bases between the two germline ends. CDR3 residues: CASRKNEYEQYF. CDR3 nucleotide sequence: TGTGCCAGCAGAAAGAATGAATACGAGCAGTACTTC.

V gene TRBV29-1 combines with J gene TRBJ1-2; tentative D call: TRBD1 (6 bases). Trimming left V 4 bases short and J 5 bases short, with 11 bases between. CDR1 and CDR2 from the germline V gene are SQVTM and ANQGSEA. The CDR3 extends over 12 amino acids. In DNA, the CDR3 is TGCAGCGTTGGACAGGTCGAATATGGCTACACCTTC. Protein sequence: CSVGQVEYGYTF.

The count of this clone is one. The V gene is TRBV9, the J gene TRBJ2-3; D unresolved. Germline lookup yields CDR1 SGDLS and CDR2 YYNGEE. This CDR3 comprises 13 residues. V was clipped by 0 bases and J by 5 bases, with 7 bases between them. As DNA, the CDR3 is TGTGCCAGCAGCGTAGGTTGGAAAGATACGCAGTATTTT. It specifies CASSVGWKDTQYF.

The chain has TRBV6-1 and TRBJ1-6; D might be TRBD1 (5 bases). This CDR3 has 14 residues. Trimming pared 5 bases from V and 7 bases from J, leaving 12 bases between. Germline CDR1 is MNHNS and CDR2 is SASEGT. In nucleotides, the CDR3 is TGTGCCAGCAGTAGGGACGGGGGAAATTCACCCCTCCACTTT. Translated, it gives CASSRDGGNSPLHF.

This clone qualifies as medium-sized (0.01 to 0.1%). V usage is TRBV29-1 and J usage is TRBJ1-5; 7 nucleotides line up with TRBD1. CDR3 size: 15 residues. Trimming took 4 bases from V and 1 from J; bases not matched to a gene: 7. The V gene's germline CDR1 is SQVTM and CDR2 ANQGSEA. The CDR3 is CSVVWQGVSNQPQHF. CDR3 DNA sequence: TGCAGCGTTGTCTGGCAGGGGGTAAGCAATCAGCCCCAGCATTTT.

The chain combines TRBV6-5 with TRBJ2-7; D gene ambiguous. V was cut by 5 bases and J by 5 bases, with 4 bases left in between. The germline CDR1 and CDR2 sequences are MNHEY and SVGAGI. This CDR3 is built from 10 residues. CDR3 sequence: CASSADEQYF. CDR3 nucleotide sequence: TGTGCCAGCAGTGCGGACGAGCAGTACTTC.

The chain carries TRBV29-1 and TRBJ2-3; the D gene is possibly TRBD1 (6 bases). Germline loops: CDR1 SQVTM, CDR2 ANQGSEA. V was pared by 5 bases and J by 3 bases, with 12 bases between. This CDR3 contains 13 residues. The CDR3 loop is CSVNPTGTDTQYF. CDR3 nucleotides: TGCAGCGTTAACCCGACAGGTACAGATACGCAGTATTTT.

V and J are TRBV11-2 and TRBJ2-2, with D hard to call. V was cut by 8 bases and J by 2 bases, with 12 bases left in between. This CDR3 contains 14 residues. Looked up from germline, CDR1 is SGHAT and CDR2 is FQNNGV. CDR3 protein: CASYLWGNTGELFF. For the CDR3, the DNA is TGTGCCAGCTACCTATGGGGAAACACCGGGGAGCTGTTTTTT.

The CDR3 protein is CASDSTTDTQYF. The DNA for the CDR3 is TGTGCCTCTGACTCGACCACAGATACGCAGTATTTT. The chain couples TRBV28 to TRBJ2-3; D remains unclear. This CDR3 is 12 amino acids long. Germline values: CDR1 MDHEN, CDR2 SYDVKM. Trimming shortened V by 11 bases and J by 2 bases, and 11 bases separated the two germline ends. The whole variable domain, filled in from reference TRBV28 and TRBJ2-3, reads DVKVTQSSRYLVKRTGEKVFLECVQDMDHENMFWYRQDPGLGLRLIYFSYDVKMKEKGDIPEGYSVSREKKERFSLILESASTNQTSMYLCASDSTTDTQYFGPGTRLTVL.

The DNA of the CDR3 is TGTGCCAGCAGTCCTCGAGGGGCCGGGGGGCGACAGCCCCAGCATTTT. Translation: CASSPRGAGGRQPQHF. The chain is built from TRBV27 and TRBJ1-5; TRBD1 is a possible D gene (6 bases). Germline CDR1 is MNHEY and CDR2 is SMNVEV (reference sequence). Trimming pared 5 bases from V and 7 bases from J, leaving 21 bases between. The CDR3 contains 16 residues.

This clone was seen only once. The chain joins TRBV2 to TRBJ2-5; the D gene is possibly TRBD2 (5 bases). The CDR3 spans 13 residues. The germline V gene encodes CDR1 SNHLY and CDR2 FYNNEI. Deletions cut 8 bases from V and 0 bases from J, with 10 bases between. For the CDR3, the DNA is TGTGCCAGCGCGGGCGGCGACCAAGAGACCCAGTACTTC. The encoded protein is CASAGGDQETQYF.

The V gene is TRBV6-4, the J gene TRBJ1-1; D unclear. The CDR3 totals 13 residues. Germline V gives CDR1 MRHNA, CDR2 SNTAGT. V lost 0 bases, J lost 1 base, and 3 bases lay in between. CDR3 sequence reads: CASSDSPNTEAFF. CDR3 nucleotides: TGTGCCAGCAGTGACTCCCCGAACACTGAAGCTTTCTTT.

The chain carries TRBV6-6 and TRBJ1-5; 8 bases line up with TRBD1. With 5 bases clipped from V and 9 bases from J, the junction kept 6 bases outside the gene matches. The length of the CDR3 is 13 residues. Germline V CDR1 and CDR2: MNHNY, SVGAGI (reference sequence). CDR3 residues: CASSRAGTGPQHF. As DNA, the CDR3 is TGTGCCAGCAGTCGCGCGGGGACAGGGCCCCAGCATTTT.

CDR3 sequence (DNA): TGTGCCAGCAGCCCCGATGCCCGAGCAGAGACCCAGTACTTC. It is translated as CASSPDARAETQYF. The gene calls are TRBV6-6 and TRBJ2-5, with D hard to call. The CDR3 sequence is 14 residues long. Trimming stripped 6 bases from V and 4 bases from J, with 15 bases between. Looked up from germline, CDR1 is MNHNY and CDR2 is SVGAGI (reference sequence).